The TCR beta chain under discussion was sequenced for a study of T cell responses to AZD1222 COVID-19 vaccine. The V gene's germline CDR1 is MDHEN and CDR2 SYDVKM. The trim removed 8 bases at V and 2 bases at J, leaving 9 bases unmatched. The CDR3 length is 14 residues. Sequencing was performed with immunoSEQ multiplex PCR; in TCRdb, only in-frame clones are kept and a portion is missing. The table records fewer than 110,000 clones, about 93% of them present only once. This chain joins TRBV28 and TRBJ2-7, with TRBD1 matching 7 bases. The sequence was collected from an adult in good health. The sample in question was peripheral blood, obtained on day 0 of AZD1222 vaccination. CDR3 in DNA: TGTGCCAGCGTACACCGGGACAGAGCCTACGAGCAGTACTTC. The encoded protein is CASVHRDRAYEQYF.